This is a list of T cell receptor beta chains from one sample in a study of molecular identifiers for immune sequencing clone quantification. TCRdb fed the PCR reads into MiXCR, producing one record per CDR3 protein. The table includes about 8,300 distinct CDR3 sequences, around 31% detected once. Sample: naive CD8+ T cells from blood, with Jurkat cell RNA spiked in. Receptor source: a human donor in good health. Some libraries in this study had Jurkat cell RNA spiked in. Each CDR3 is given with its conserved first and last residue. The order of the fields is V gene, clone size, CDR3 protein. The size field is filled for only some rows; it gives once, few, many or a size class.

v_gene: TRBV12-3/TRBV12-4; abundance: few; CDR3aa: CASSLGGNNQPQHF
v_gene: TRBV4-3; abundance: .; CDR3aa: CASSPSGINADTQYF
v_gene: TRBV3-1; abundance: .; CDR3aa: CASSQDLTSGDNEQFF
v_gene: TRBV29-1; abundance: few; CDR3aa: CSVEGLSSSYEQYF
v_gene: TRBV9; abundance: .; CDR3aa: CASSVSANYKEQFF
v_gene: TRBV12-3/TRBV12-4; abundance: few; CDR3aa: CASSSRLTDTQYF
v_gene: TRBV7-2; abundance: once; CDR3aa: CASSHPPETQYF
v_gene: TRBV28; abundance: few; CDR3aa: CASSNAITTLWQYF
v_gene: TRBV2; abundance: large; CDR3aa: CASMELARGEQYF
v_gene: TRBV6-2/TRBV6-3; abundance: .; CDR3aa: CASSWIGYGHNEQFF
v_gene: TRBV18; abundance: few; CDR3aa: CASAARFSYEQYF
v_gene: TRBV2; abundance: few; CDR3aa: CASSEARGVGTEQFF
v_gene: TRBV20-1; abundance: large; CDR3aa: CNRQLNTDTQYF
v_gene: TRBV19; abundance: .; CDR3aa: CASSIALIRDNDQPQHF
v_gene: TRBV10-3; abundance: few; CDR3aa: CAISAPKREQYF
v_gene: TRBV14; abundance: .; CDR3aa: CASSQQGVFYEQYF
v_gene: TRBV7-2; abundance: .; CDR3aa: CASRPPGSYEQYF
v_gene: TRBV7-6; abundance: .; CDR3aa: CASSVLGGRDSLF
v_gene: TRBV7-7; abundance: .; CDR3aa: CASSLGASYEQYF
v_gene: TRBV28; abundance: few; CDR3aa: CASFHDSLNTEAFF
v_gene: TRBV27; abundance: .; CDR3aa: CASRLGPGELTEAFF
v_gene: TRBV20-1; abundance: .; CDR3aa: CSANFGDRSYEQNF
v_gene: TRBV5-8; abundance: .; CDR3aa: CASSLPNKRTQYF
v_gene: TRBV3-1; abundance: few; CDR3aa: CASSQGDLSYHTQYF
v_gene: TRBV27; abundance: .; CDR3aa: CASSLQGAGDTQYF
v_gene: TRBV7-9; abundance: few; CDR3aa: CASNPGNEQFF
v_gene: TRBV29-1; abundance: few; CDR3aa: CSVRVDTEAFF
v_gene: TRBV12-3/TRBV12-4; abundance: few; CDR3aa: CASSFRGEGFF
v_gene: TRBV28; abundance: medium-sized; CDR3aa: CASSLPYSGANVLTF
v_gene: TRBV19; abundance: .; CDR3aa: CASEEDWNNQPQHF
v_gene: TRBV27; abundance: .; CDR3aa: CASSPVQRIQPQHF
v_gene: TRBV6-5; abundance: .; CDR3aa: CASSYSPGMTEAFF
v_gene: TRBV20-1; abundance: .; CDR3aa: CSARPRQGVNEQFF
v_gene: TRBV28; abundance: few; CDR3aa: CASSELGPTSYNEQFF
v_gene: TRBV6-2/TRBV6-3; abundance: .; CDR3aa: CASTDIRTDEAFF
v_gene: TRBV2; abundance: few; CDR3aa: CASRGLFPLSGANVLTF
v_gene: TRBV28; abundance: .; CDR3aa: CASSSPGTMNTGELFF
v_gene: TRBV7-9; abundance: medium-sized; CDR3aa: CASSSTTGTGEQYF
v_gene: TRBV6-1; abundance: .; CDR3aa: CASSAGQTFTDSQYF
v_gene: TRBV29-1; abundance: .; CDR3aa: CSAHLGRVEGDYEQYF